The 22 T cell receptor beta chains in this list originate from one sample, sequenced in a study of response to subunit inactivated influenza vaccine (dated by TCRdb to 2016 to 2019). Library creation used RT-PCR. Data came from an Illumina HiSeq 2500. Using fastp at Q25 and MiXCR, TCRdb reprocessed the public reads and kept productive beta chains. Rows are combined by CDR3 protein, so each entry shows the most common genes and DNA. This sample comprises 300,000 to 350,000 distinct CDR3 sequences, just over 20% of them detected only once. Around 9.6% of the sample goes to the ten largest clones. The material sequenced was PBMCs from blood, taken about 19 months after vaccination. All receptors derive from a man aged 45 to 75 who received an inactivated influenza vaccine. Donor details come from another sample of the same person, matched by shared clones.

This clonotype was picked up many times. V gene TRBV28 combines with J gene TRBJ1-5, with unresolved D. Per the germline V gene, CDR1 is MDHEN and CDR2 is SYDVKM. V lost 5 bases and J 5 bases, leaving 4 bases between the germline ends. This CDR3 is 11 amino acids long. In nucleotides, the CDR3 is TGTGCCAGCAGTCTCTATCAGCCCCAGCATTTT. This translates into CASSLYQPQHF.

This chain connects TRBV15 to TRBJ2-1; 10 bases agree with TRBD2. CDR1 LNHNV and CDR2 YYDKDF come from the germline V gene (reference sequence). V shed 0 bases, J shed 0 bases, and the junction held 11 bases outside the gene matches. The CDR3 runs 20 residues. CDR3 residues: CATSRDPSGGPISSYNEQFF. The DNA of the CDR3 is TGTGCCACCAGCAGAGATCCTAGCGGGGGTCCGATTAGCTCCTACAATGAGCAGTTCTTC.

V is TRBV24-1 and J is TRBJ2-2; D remains ambiguous. V lost 2 bases to trimming and J lost 1 base, with 13 bases between them. Germline lookup yields CDR1 KGHDR and CDR2 SFDVKD. The CDR3 is 17 residues long. CDR3 sequence (DNA): TGTGCCACCAGTGATTCTTTACGCTCGGGGAACACCGGGGAGCTGTTTTTT. This gives the protein CATSDSLRSGNTGELFF.

There are a few counts of this clonotype. The chain recombines TRBV9 with TRBJ1-5; maybe TRBD1 (5 bases). Trimming pared 3 bases from V and 7 bases from J, leaving 17 bases between. The germline V gene has CDR1 SGDLS and CDR2 YYNGEE. This CDR3 spans 15 amino acids. CDR3 loop: CASSEGSGLDQPQHF. The CDR3 bases are TGTGCCAGCAGCGAGGGATCGGGGCTGGACCAGCCCCAGCATTTT.

J is TRBJ1-2 and V is TRBV6-1; 10 positions match TRBD1. Germline CDR1 MNHNS, CDR2 SASEGT. Germline trimming cut 4 bases from V and 6 bases from J; bases unmatched to any gene: 8. CDR3 length equals 15 residues. The CDR3 region is CASSGGGQGRDGYTF. In DNA, the CDR3 is TGTGCCAGCAGTGGGGGGGGACAGGGGAGGGATGGCTACACCTTC.

This clonotype was counted a few times. CDR3 residues: CATSRDLSQETQYF. CDR3 nucleotides: TGTGCCACCAGCAGAGATCTGAGCCAAGAGACCCAGTACTTC. The chain employs TRBV15 and TRBJ2-5; D is uncertain. CDR1 is LNHNV, CDR2 YYDKDF, per germline (reference sequence). The CDR3 spans 14 residues. Trimming removed 0 bases from V and 1 base from J, with 6 bases in between.

This clonotype turned up a few times. Here the CDR3 reads CASSYNRGDIQYF. CDR3 DNA sequence: TGTGCCAGCAGTTACAACAGGGGGGACATTCAGTACTTC. The V and J genes are TRBV6-5 and TRBJ2-4, with 8 bases that match TRBD1. The CDR3 covers 13 residues. Trimming at V came to 2 bases and at J to 8 bases, leaving 2 bases not matched to a gene. The germline gives CDR1 MNHEY, CDR2 SVGAGI.

Only a few counts were recorded for this clonotype. V usage is TRBV12-3 or TRBV12-4 and J usage is TRBJ2-7, with 8 bases aligning to TRBD1. The V and J ends lost 5 bases and 4 bases, in that order; junction bases with no gene match: 4. The CDR3 sequence is 13 residues long. DNA for the CDR3: TGTGCCAGCAGTCCGGACAGGGTATACGAGCAGTACTTC. Its translation: CASSPDRVYEQYF.

This clonotype was seen only a few times. V gene TRBV27 combines with J gene TRBJ1-2, with no clear D. The length of the CDR3 is 15 residues. V lost 1 base and J lost 4, with 13 bases in between. The germline CDR1 and CDR2 sequences are MNHEY and SMNVEV (reference sequence). CDR3 region: CASSLYPVPLYGYTF. The CDR3, as DNA: TGTGCCAGCAGTTTATACCCGGTTCCTCTCTATGGCTACACCTTC.

This clonotype was counted only a few times. The rearrangement uses TRBV29-1 and TRBJ2-1; D gene uncertain. The V end was cut by 2 bases, the J end by 9 bases, with 8 bases between. Germline CDR1 is SQVTM and CDR2 is ANQGSEA. This CDR3 is built from 11 residues. CDR3 bases: TGCAGCGTTGAATCCGGGCTTGAGCAGTTCTTC. This translates into CSVESGLEQFF.

This clonotype has just a few counts. The CDR3 DNA is TGCAGTGCGGTAGACAGGGTAGGATATAGCAATCAGCCCCAGCATTTT. Translating gives CSAVDRVGYSNQPQHF. J is TRBJ1-5 and V is TRBV20-1; TRBD1 matches 7 bases. J gave up 0 bases and V 6 bases, and 11 bases lay outside the gene matches. The CDR3 has 16 amino acids. Germline CDR1 and CDR2: DFQATT and SNEGSKA (reference sequence).

The CDR3 DNA is TGTGCCAGCAGTCCACAGGGGGCCGGGATAGGCTACACCTTC. This codes for CASSPQGAGIGYTF. The chain combines TRBV27 with TRBJ1-2, with 9 bases that match TRBD1. J gave up 8 bases and V 5 bases, and 9 bases lay outside the gene matches. This CDR3 comprises 14 residues. Germline V CDR1 and CDR2: MNHEY, SMNVEV (reference sequence).

The chain recombines TRBV27 with TRBJ2-5; the match to TRBD2 covers 7 bases. In germline, CDR1 is MNHEY, CDR2 SMNVEV (reference sequence). V shed 6 bases, J shed 5 bases, and the junction held 9 bases outside the gene matches. CDR3 length: 14 amino acids. CDR3 sequence reads: CASRPGLPQETQYF. As DNA, the CDR3 is TGTGCCAGCAGACCGGGACTACCCCAGGAGACCCAGTACTTC.

This clonotype turned up a few times. The DNA of the CDR3 is TGCAGTGCTCCTCGACAGGGGCGTATCTCCTATGGCTACACCTTC. Translation gives CSAPRQGRISYGYTF. The chain recombines TRBV20-1 with TRBJ1-2, with TRBD1 matching 8 bases. The CDR3 is made up of 15 amino acids. CDR1 DFQATT and CDR2 SNEGSKA come from the germline V gene (reference sequence). J lost 4 bases, V lost 5 bases, and 12 bases had no gene match.

This clonotype was recorded a few times. The V gene is TRBV7-2, the J gene TRBJ1-3; 10 bases agree with TRBD1. Germline V CDR1 and CDR2: SGHTA, FQGNSA. Trimming took 6 bases from V and 2 from J; bases not matched to a gene: 4. This CDR3 contains 15 residues. The CDR3 loop reads CASRTDRGPGNTIYF. The CDR3 region has the DNA TGTGCCAGCAGAACAGACAGGGGGCCTGGAAACACCATATATTTT.

V usage is TRBV7-9 and J usage is TRBJ1-5, with TRBD1 matching over 7 bases. The CDR3 extends over 15 amino acids. V gave up 3 bases and J gave up 5 bases; unmatched junction bases: 7. CDR1 and CDR2 from the germline V gene are SEHNR and FQNEAQ (reference sequence). The CDR3 DNA follows: TGTGCCAGCAGCTTGACAGGGTCGGGAGATCAGCCCCAGCATTTT. Translating gives CASSLTGSGDQPQHF.

This clonotype was recorded at least ten times. This chain uses TRBV29-1 with TRBJ2-6; D is undetermined. Germline values: CDR1 SQVTM, CDR2 ANQGSEA. This CDR3 has 13 residues. V was cut by 3 bases and J by 4 bases, with 7 bases left in between. In nucleotides, the CDR3 is TGCAGCGTTGATAAGTCCGGGGCCAACGTCCTGACTTTC. This codes for CSVDKSGANVLTF.

There are a few counts of this clonotype. The chain links TRBV4-1 to TRBJ1-1; TRBD1 agrees at 10 bases. The germline gives CDR1 MGHRA, CDR2 YSYEKL. Losses at the gene ends were 1 base for V and 10 bases for J; bases not matched to a gene: 6. The CDR3 extends over 14 amino acids. For the CDR3, the DNA is TGCGCCAGCAGCCAAGCCGGGACAGGGGAGGGAGCTTTCTTT. Residues: CASSQAGTGEGAFF.

The chain couples TRBV10-1 to TRBJ2-3; no clear D. This CDR3 has 12 amino acids. Trimming cost V 0 bases and J 9 bases, with 7 bases left between them. Germline lookup yields CDR1 WNHNN and CDR2 SYGVQD (reference sequence). CDR3 protein: CASSESKVTQYF. The CDR3 bases are TGCGCCAGCAGTGAGTCGAAGGTCACGCAGTATTTT.

This rearrangement joins TRBV5-4 to TRBJ1-6; maybe TRBD1 (6 bases). Germline assignment: CDR1 SGHNT and CDR2 YYREEE (reference sequence). Trimming took 6 bases from V and 6 from J, leaving 10 bases between them. The CDR3 extends over 13 amino acids. The CDR3 DNA sequence: TGTGCCAGCACCGGAGGGGGTAATTCACCCCTCCACTTT. This translates into CASTGGGNSPLHF.

This clonotype has only a few counts. The rearrangement joins TRBV12-2 to TRBJ2-5. TRBV12-2 is a listed pseudogene. This CDR3 is built from 15 residues. The CDR3 loop reads CASRPPTDTQETQYF. In DNA, the CDR3 is TGTGCAAGTCGCCCACCGACGGATACGCAAGAGACCCAGTACTTC.

The rearrangement links TRBV9 to TRBJ2-1, with 10 bases identical to TRBD1. Trimming cost V 0 bases and J 7 bases; bases outside gene matches: 7. Germline V gene sequence: CDR1 SGDLS, CDR2 YYNGEE. The CDR3 length is 16 residues. In DNA, the CDR3 is TGTGCCAGCAGCGTAGGACAGGGGGCTATGAAGAATGAGCAGTTCTTC. Translating it yields CASSVGQGAMKNEQFF.